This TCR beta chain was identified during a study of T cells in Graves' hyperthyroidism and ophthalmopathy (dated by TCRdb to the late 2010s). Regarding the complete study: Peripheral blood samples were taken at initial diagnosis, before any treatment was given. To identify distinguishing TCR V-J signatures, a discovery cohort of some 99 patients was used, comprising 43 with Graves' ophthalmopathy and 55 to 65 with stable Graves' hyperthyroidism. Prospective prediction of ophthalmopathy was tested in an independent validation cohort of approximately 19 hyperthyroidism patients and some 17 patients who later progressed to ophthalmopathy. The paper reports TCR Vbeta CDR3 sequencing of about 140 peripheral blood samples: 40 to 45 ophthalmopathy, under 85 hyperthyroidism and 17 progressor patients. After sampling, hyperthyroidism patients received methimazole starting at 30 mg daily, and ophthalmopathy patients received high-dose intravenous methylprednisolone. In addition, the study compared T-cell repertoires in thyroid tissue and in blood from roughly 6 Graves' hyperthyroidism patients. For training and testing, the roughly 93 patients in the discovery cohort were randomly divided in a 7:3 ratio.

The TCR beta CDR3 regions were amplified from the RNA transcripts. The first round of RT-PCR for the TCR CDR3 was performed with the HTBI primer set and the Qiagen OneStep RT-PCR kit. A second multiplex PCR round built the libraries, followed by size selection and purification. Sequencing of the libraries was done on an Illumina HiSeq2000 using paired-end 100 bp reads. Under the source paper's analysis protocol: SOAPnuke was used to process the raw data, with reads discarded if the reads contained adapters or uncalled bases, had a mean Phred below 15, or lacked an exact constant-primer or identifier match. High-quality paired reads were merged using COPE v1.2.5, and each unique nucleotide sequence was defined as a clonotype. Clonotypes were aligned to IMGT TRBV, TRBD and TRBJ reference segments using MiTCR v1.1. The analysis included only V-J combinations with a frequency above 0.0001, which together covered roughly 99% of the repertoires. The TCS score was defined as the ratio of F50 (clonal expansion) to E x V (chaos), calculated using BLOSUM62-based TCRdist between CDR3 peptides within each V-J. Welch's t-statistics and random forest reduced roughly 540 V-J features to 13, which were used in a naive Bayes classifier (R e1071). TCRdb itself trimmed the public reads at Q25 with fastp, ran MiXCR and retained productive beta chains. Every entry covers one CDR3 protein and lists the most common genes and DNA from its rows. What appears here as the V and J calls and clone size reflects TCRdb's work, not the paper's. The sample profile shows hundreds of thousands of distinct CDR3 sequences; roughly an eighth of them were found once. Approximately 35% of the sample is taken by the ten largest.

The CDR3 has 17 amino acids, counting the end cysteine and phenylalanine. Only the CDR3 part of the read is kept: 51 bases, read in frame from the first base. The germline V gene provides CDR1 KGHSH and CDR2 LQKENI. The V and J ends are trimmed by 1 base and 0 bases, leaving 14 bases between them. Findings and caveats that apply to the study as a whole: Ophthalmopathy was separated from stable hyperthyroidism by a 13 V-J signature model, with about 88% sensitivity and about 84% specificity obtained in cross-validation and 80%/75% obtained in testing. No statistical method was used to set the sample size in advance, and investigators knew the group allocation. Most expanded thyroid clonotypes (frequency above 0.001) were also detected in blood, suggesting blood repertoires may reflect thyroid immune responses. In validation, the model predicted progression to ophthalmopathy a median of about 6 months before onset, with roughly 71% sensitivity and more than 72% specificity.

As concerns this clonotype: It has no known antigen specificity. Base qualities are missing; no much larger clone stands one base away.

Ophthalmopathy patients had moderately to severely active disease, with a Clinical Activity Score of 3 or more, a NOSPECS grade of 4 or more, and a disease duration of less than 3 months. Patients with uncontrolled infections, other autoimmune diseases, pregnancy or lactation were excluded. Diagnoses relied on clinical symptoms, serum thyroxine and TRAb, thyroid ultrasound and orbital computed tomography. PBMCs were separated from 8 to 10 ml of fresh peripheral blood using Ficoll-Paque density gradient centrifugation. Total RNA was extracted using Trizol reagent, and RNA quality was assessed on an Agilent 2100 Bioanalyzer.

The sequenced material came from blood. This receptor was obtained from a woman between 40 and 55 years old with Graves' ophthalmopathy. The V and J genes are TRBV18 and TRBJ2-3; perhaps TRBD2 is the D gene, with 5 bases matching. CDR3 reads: CASSPRAEAGSTDTQYF. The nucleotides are TGTGCCAGCTCACCACGGGCGGAGGCAGGTAGCACAGATACGCAGTATTTT.